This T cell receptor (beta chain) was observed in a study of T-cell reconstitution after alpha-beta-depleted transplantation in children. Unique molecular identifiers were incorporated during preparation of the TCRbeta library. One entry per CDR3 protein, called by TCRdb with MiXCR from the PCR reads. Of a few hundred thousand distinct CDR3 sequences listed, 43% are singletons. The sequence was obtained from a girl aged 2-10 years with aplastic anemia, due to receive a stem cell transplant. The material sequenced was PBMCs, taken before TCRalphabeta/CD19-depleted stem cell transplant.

CDR3 coding DNA: TGTGCCAGCAGCCTAGAGACAGGGTATAATTCACCCCTCCACTTT. It yields the protein CASSLETGYNSPLHF. V and J are TRBV28 and TRBJ1-6, with 7 bases matching TRBD1. The germline V gene has CDR1 MDHEN and CDR2 SYDVKM. With V trimmed by 6 bases and J by 4 bases, 6 bases remained unmatched. The CDR3 has 15 amino acids.